This T cell receptor beta chain was identified in a study of blood T cells in healthy people across ages. This CDR3 contains 16 residues. Germline V CDR1 and CDR2: DFQATT, SNEGSKA (reference sequence). The germline V and J ends were trimmed by 3 bases and 0 bases, with 15 bases remaining between them. Primed by a sample-barcoded 5' primer and a J-beta primer mix, a second PCR proceeded for 7 to 11 cycles. In TCRdb, the 5' RACE reads were re-called with MiXCR into one record per CDR3 protein. The sample carries 600,000 or so distinct CDR3 sequences, about 28% recorded once. This clonotype was seen only a few times.

The specimen was blood. This chain links TRBV20-1 with TRBJ1-3; the D gene is possibly TRBD1 (5 bases). The source of this sequence is an elderly woman in good health. The CDR3 DNA reads TGCAGTGCTAGCCGGGACTCGGCCTCCTCTGGAAACACCATATATTTT. It yields the protein CSASRDSASSGNTIYF.